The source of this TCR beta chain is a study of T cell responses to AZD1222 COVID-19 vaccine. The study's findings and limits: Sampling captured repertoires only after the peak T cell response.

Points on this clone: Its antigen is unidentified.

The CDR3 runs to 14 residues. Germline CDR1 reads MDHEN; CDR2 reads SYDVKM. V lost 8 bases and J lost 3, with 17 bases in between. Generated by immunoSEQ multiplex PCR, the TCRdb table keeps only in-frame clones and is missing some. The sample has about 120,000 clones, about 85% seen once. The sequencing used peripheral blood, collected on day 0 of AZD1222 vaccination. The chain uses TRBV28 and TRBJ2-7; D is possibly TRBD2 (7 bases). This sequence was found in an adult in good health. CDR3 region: CASHPSGGIYEQYF. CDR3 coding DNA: TGTGCCAGCCACCCGTCGGGGGGCATCTACGAGCAGTACTTC. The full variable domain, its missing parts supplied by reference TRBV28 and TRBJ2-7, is DVKVTQSSRYLVKRTGEKVFLECVQDMDHENMFWYRQDPGLGLRLIYFSYDVKMKEKGDIPEGYSVSREKKERFSLILESASTNQTSMYLCASHPSGGIYEQYFGPGTRLTVT.